This T cell receptor beta chain was captured by sequencing in a study of blood T cell repertoires in COVID-19. Study context: Acute and convalescent COVID-19 samples came from the United States, Italy and Spain.

Study processing details: Scientists estimated how many nucleated cells there were by amplifying reference gene primers. TCRdb's table, derived via immunoSEQ multiplex PCR, lists solely in-frame clones and lacks some. Clone size and V and J calls were adopted from that table, with D and trimming inferred from the DNA. The sample holds 95,000 to 110,000 clones, 88% seen once. This CDR3 is built from 13 residues. Germline CDR1 and CDR2: MNHEY and SVGEGT. V lost 5 bases to trimming and J lost 4 bases, with 10 bases between them. The origin of this receptor is a human donor in a cohort sampled during active COVID-19. Sequencing input: peripheral blood. The chain links TRBV6-2 or TRBV6-3 to TRBJ2-3; a weak D match, TRBD1 (6 bases). The CDR3 is CASSQDSADTQYF. The CDR3 region has the DNA TGTGCCAGCAGTCAGGACAGTGCAGATACGCAGTATTTT.